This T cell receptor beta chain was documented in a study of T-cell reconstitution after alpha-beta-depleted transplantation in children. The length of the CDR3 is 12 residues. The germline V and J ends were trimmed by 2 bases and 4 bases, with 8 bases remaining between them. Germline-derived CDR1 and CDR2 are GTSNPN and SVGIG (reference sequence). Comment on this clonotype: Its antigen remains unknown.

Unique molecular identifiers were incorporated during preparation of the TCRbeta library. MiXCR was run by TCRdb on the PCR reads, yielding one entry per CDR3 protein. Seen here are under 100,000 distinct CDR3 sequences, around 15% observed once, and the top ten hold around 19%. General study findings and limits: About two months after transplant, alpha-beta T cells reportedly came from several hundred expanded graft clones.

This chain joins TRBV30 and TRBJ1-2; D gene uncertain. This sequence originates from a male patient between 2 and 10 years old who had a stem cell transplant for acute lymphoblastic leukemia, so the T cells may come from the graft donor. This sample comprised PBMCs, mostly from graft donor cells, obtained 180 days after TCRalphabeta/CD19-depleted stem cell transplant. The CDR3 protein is CAWSIGSYGYTF. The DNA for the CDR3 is TGTGCCTGGAGTATTGGGAGCTATGGCTACACCTTC. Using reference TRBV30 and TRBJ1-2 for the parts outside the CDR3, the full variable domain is SQTIHQWPATLVQPVGSPLSLECTVEGTSNPNLYWYRQAAGRGLQLLFYSVGIGQISSEVPQNLSASRPQDRQFILSSKKLLLSDSGFYLCAWSIGSYGYTFGSGTRLTVV.